This TCR beta chain was recorded in a study of beta chain features in type 1 diabetes. Notes on the study in general: Significant though moderate, a shortening of TCRB CDR3s appeared in all four CD4+ subsets of Type 1 diabetes patients.

Of the isolated RNA, all was reverse transcribed, and so the sequenced material was expressed TCRB transcripts. Clones were sequenced by immunoSEQ multiplex PCR, and TCRdb holds only the in-frame ones, with some missing. The sample holds roughly 240,000 clones; roughly two thirds are singletons and the top ten take around 0.05%. Germline CDR1 is SQVTM and CDR2 is ANQGSEA. The CDR3 consists of 13 residues. Trimming removed 6 bases from V and 4 bases from J; junction bases left unmatched: 5. As for this clone: Its antigen is unknown.

This TCR was sampled from a man younger than 45 in good health. Sample: naive CD4+ T cells from blood. The chain couples TRBV29-1 to TRBJ1-1; 10 positions match TRBD1. The CDR3 is CSVSGQGSTEAFF. The CDR3 bases are TGCAGCGTATCGGGACAGGGGAGCACTGAAGCTTTCTTT.